One TCR beta chain is described in this entry. This entry comes from a study of T-cell memory formation after mild COVID-19. Each CDR3 protein gets one entry after TCRdb re-called the 5' RACE reads with MiXCR. The table includes 450,000 to 650,000 distinct CDR3 sequences, 20% detected once. Germline CDR1 and CDR2: DFQATT and SNEGSKA (reference sequence). V lost 0 bases to trimming and J lost 2 bases, with 10 bases between them. The CDR3 extends over 15 amino acids. This chain links TRBV20-1 with TRBJ1-4; possibly TRBD1 for D (5 bases). This TCR was recovered from an adult woman who had mild COVID-19 (a few samples of this study predate the infection). Cell type and time point are not known. The sequenced sample was PBMCs or a T cell subset sorted from them (not recorded which). CDR3 in amino acids: CSARDLQGTNEKLFF. The DNA of the CDR3 is TGCAGTGCTAGAGATCTCCAGGGTACTAATGAAAAACTGTTTTTT.